This T cell receptor beta chain was observed in a study of beta chain features in type 1 diabetes. Findings and limits, study-wide: At VDJ recombination sites, type 1 diabetes patients had fewer insertions and more deleted nucleotides. Significant though moderate, a shortening of TCRB CDR3s appeared in all four CD4+ subsets of Type 1 diabetes patients.

On this clone itself: Its antigen is not identified.

Expressed TCRB transcripts were sequenced because the entire RNA isolate underwent reverse transcription. The table came from immunoSEQ multiplex PCR; TCRdb's copy has only in-frame clones and leaves some out. The sample contains about 160,000 clones, around a tenth of which appear only once. The CDR3 has 14 amino acids. Germline V lookup: CDR1 SGHDT, CDR2 YYEEEE. The ends lost 5 bases at V and 2 bases at J; junction bases unmatched: 3. The receptor was isolated from a man aged 25 to 40 with type 1 diabetes. Sequences were obtained from central memory CD4+ T cells from blood. The V gene is TRBV5-6, the J gene TRBJ2-2; 7 bases align to TRBD2. This chain's CDR3 is CASRGTTNTGELFF. The CDR3 DNA reads TGTGCCAGCAGGGGGACTACCAACACCGGGGAGCTGTTTTTT.